This T cell receptor beta chain was obtained from a study of blood T cell repertoires in COVID-19. Study as a whole: Collection of acute and convalescent COVID-19 samples took place in the United States, Italy and Spain.

TCRdb's copy holds only in-frame clones and misses some; the assay was immunoSEQ multiplex PCR. The sample has about 170,000 clones, around four fifths seen once. The CDR3 totals 16 residues. The germline V gene has CDR1 SGHDT and CDR2 YYEEEE. Deletions cut 1 base from V and 1 base from J, with 11 bases between. One Seattle source followed patients from active infection through their disease course. Sequenced sample: peripheral blood. The receptor's source is a woman of 80 years or more with COVID-19, enrolled during active disease. The V gene is TRBV5-6, the J gene TRBJ2-2, with D maybe TRBD2 (5 bases). The CDR3 nucleotides read TGTGCCAGCAGCTTGTCGCGGGCCTGGAACACCGGGGAGCTGTTTTTT. Amino acids: CASSLSRAWNTGELFF. Using reference TRBV5-6 and TRBJ2-2 for the parts outside the CDR3, the full variable domain is DAGVTQSPTHLIKTRGQQVTLRCSPKSGHDTVSWYQQALGQGPQFIFQYYEEEERQRGNFPDRFSGHQFPNYSSELNVNALLLGDSALYLCASSLSRAWNTGELFFGEGSRLTVL.